The present T cell receptor beta chain was sequenced within a study of cytomegalovirus exposure and HLA in healthy donors. Across the study: Inside one of the first data releases sat about 85 million unique TCRs taken from HLA-typed donors. Study-wide findings and caveats: Sequencing likely produced, as an artifact, a cluster of highly shared sequence variants. TCR sequences were mostly rare, though some public TCRs occurred in many donors.

The PCR had 60 Vbeta and 13 Jbeta primers. Measured with immunoSEQ multiplex PCR; TCRdb has only the in-frame clones, and not every one. The data contain roughly 150,000 clones, about 70% of them seen just once; the ten biggest clones take up about 3.1%. A word on this clone: The antigen is undetermined.

V lost 3 bases and J lost 1; bases outside the gene matches: 8. Germline V lookup: CDR1 PRHDT, CDR2 FYEKMQ (reference sequence). The CDR3 is 16 residues long. The chain carries TRBV13 and TRBJ1-1; 7 bases line up with TRBD1. Input material: PBMCs. The clonotype comes from a male donor in good health and CMV-seronegative. The CDR3 region has the DNA TGTGCCAGCAGCTTCGACAGGGCCGTCGGGAACACTGAAGCTTTCTTT. Amino acids: CASSFDRAVGNTEAFF. Looking up the rest from reference TRBV13 and TRBJ1-1 gives the full variable domain: AAGVIQSPRHLIKEKRETATLKCYPIPRHDTVYWYQQGPGQDPQFLISFYEKMQSDKGSIPDRFSAQQFSDYHSELNMSSLELGDSALYFCASSFDRAVGNTEAFFGQGTRLTVV.